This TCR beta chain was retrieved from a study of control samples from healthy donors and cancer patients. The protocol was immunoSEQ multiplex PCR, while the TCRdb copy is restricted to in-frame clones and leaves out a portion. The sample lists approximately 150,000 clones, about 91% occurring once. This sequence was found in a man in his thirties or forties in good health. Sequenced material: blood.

Written as DNA, the CDR3 is TGTGCCAGCAGTTACCCCCCGGGCTCCTACAATGAGCAGTTCTTC. Translated: CASSYPPGSYNEQFF. The V and J genes are TRBV6-2 or TRBV6-3 and TRBJ2-1; D call uncertain. The V gene lost 2 bases and the J gene lost 0 bases, with 8 bases spanning the gap. Per the germline V gene, CDR1 is MNHEY and CDR2 is SVGEGT. CDR3 size: 15 residues.